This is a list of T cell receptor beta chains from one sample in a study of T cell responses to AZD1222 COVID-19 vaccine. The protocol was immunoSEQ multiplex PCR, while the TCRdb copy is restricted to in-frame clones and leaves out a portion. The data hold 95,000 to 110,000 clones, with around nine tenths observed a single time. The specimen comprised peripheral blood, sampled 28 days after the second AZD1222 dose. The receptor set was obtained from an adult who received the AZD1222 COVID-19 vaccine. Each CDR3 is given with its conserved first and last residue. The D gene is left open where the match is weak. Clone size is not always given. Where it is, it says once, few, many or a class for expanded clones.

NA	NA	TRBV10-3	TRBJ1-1	TGTGCCATCAGAAGACAGATCAACACTGAAGCTTTCTTT	CAIRRQINTEAFF
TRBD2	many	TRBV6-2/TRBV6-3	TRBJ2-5	TGTGCCAGCAGTTACTCGGCTAGCGGGGTAGAGACCCAGTACTTC	CASSYSASGVETQYF
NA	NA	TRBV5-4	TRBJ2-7	TGTGCCAGCAGCCGAACCGATTTCTACGAGCAGTACTTC	CASSRTDFYEQYF
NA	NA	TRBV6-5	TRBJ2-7	TGTGCCAGCAGTTATTTAGGGCACTACGAGCAGTACTTC	CASSYLGHYEQYF
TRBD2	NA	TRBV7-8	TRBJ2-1	TGTGCCAGCAGCTCACGGGAGGGCCGAGGAGAGCAGTTCTTC	CASSSREGRGEQFF
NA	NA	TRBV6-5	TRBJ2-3	TGTGCCAGCAGTTACTCGCGCCCCTACTCGACAGATACGCAGTATTTT	CASSYSRPYSTDTQYF
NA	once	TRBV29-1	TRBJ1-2	TGCAGCGTTCCAGGGGAGGGGGACTATGGCTACACCTTC	CSVPGEGDYGYTF
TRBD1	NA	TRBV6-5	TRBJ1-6	TGTGCCAGCAGTTACGGGACAGTTCATAATTCACCCCTCCACTTT	CASSYGTVHNSPLHF
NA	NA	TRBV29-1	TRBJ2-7	TGCAGCGTTGGGGCAGCGCCGAACTACGAGCAGTACTTC	CSVGAAPNYEQYF
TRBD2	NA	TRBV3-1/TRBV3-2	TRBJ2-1	TGTGCCAGCTTTACTAGCGGATTCTACAATGAGCAGTTCTTC	CASFTSGFYNEQFF
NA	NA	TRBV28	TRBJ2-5	TGTGCCAGCAGCCAACCCGCCCAAGAGACCCAGTACTTC	CASSQPAQETQYF
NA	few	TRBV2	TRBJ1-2	TGTGCCAGCACCCAGGACCCAGGACTGTATGGCTACACCTTC	CASTQDPGLYGYTF
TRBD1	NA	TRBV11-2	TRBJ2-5	TGTGCCAGCAGCTCCGACAGGGACGGAGAGACCCAGTACTTC	CASSSDRDGETQYF
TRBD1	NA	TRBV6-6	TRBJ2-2	TGTGCCAGCAGTCAACAGGGGGCGCGGACCATTACATCCGGGGAGCTGTTTTTT	CASSQQGARTITSGELFF
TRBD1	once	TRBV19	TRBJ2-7	TGTGCCAGTAGTATGGGCGGCAGGGGGAATTCGTACGAGCAGTACTTC	CASSMGGRGNSYEQYF
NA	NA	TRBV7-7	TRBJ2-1	TGTGCTAGCAGTCCGATGGGGGGCGCGGGTGAGCAGTTCTTC	CASSPMGGAGEQFF
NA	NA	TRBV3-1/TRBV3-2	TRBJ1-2	TGTGCCAGCAGCTATCACGGACCTGATCGCAAAGGCTACACCTTC	CASSYHGPDRKGYTF